This T cell receptor beta chain was identified during a study of naive and memory T cell subsets. General study findings and limits: Both skin biopsy types reportedly yielded TCRs, tuberculin sites far more.

CDR1 LGHNA and CDR2 YNFKEQ come from the germline V gene. Trimming cost V 0 bases and J 5 bases; bases outside gene matches: 9. CDR3 length equals 16 residues. The table lists this clonotype with a few counts. Its antigen is as yet unknown. Four PCR rounds used nested alpha and beta constant region primers plus the SP2 primer. TCRdb re-derived calls from the UMI-ligation and nested PCR reads in MiXCR, one entry per CDR3 protein. Of under 25,000 distinct CDR3 sequences listed, around 6% are singletons. Regarding treatment: skin biopsy from PPD injection site in Mantoux-positive individual. An oligonucleotide containing a UMI was ligated to the 3' end of TCR cDNA. Tuberculin skin test biopsies were taken where PPD was injected in Mantoux-positive people.

The V call is TRBV4-2, the J call TRBJ2-5, with 7 bases that match TRBD2. Specimen: skin, collected from a tuberculin skin test site. This receptor was identified in an adult in good health. The CDR3 here is CASSQDFRGSGETQYF. The CDR3 bases are TGTGCCAGCAGCCAAGATTTCCGCGGGAGTGGTGAGACCCAGTACTTC.